The subject of this entry is one T cell receptor (beta chain). Its target is not known. This sample stems from a study of shared clonotypes between healthy human individuals. General study points: Non-shared clonotypes displayed generation probabilities falling below those of clonotypes present in all four donors. An effect of sequencing depth on clonotype sharing among donors was expected.

The protocol was immunoSEQ multiplex PCR, while the TCRdb copy is restricted to in-frame clones and leaves out a portion. The table lists 1.4 million or so clones, approximately 98.5% of them singletons. Donors comprised healthy HIV-negative adults lacking recent acute infections or vaccinations. Trimming removed 2 bases at V and 2 bases at J, with 10 bases between. Germline CDR1 and CDR2: SGHRS and YFSETQ. The CDR3 totals 14 residues. The origin of this receptor is a man aged 25 to 40 in good health. Material for sequencing was naive CD4+ T cells sorted from blood. Noted subset: CD45RA+ positively selected. The chain combines TRBV5-1 with TRBJ2-5; maybe TRBD2 (6 bases). The CDR3 DNA reads TGCGCCAGCAGCTTTCGGGACTCGCAAGAGACCCAGTACTTC. Amino acid sequence: CASSFRDSQETQYF.